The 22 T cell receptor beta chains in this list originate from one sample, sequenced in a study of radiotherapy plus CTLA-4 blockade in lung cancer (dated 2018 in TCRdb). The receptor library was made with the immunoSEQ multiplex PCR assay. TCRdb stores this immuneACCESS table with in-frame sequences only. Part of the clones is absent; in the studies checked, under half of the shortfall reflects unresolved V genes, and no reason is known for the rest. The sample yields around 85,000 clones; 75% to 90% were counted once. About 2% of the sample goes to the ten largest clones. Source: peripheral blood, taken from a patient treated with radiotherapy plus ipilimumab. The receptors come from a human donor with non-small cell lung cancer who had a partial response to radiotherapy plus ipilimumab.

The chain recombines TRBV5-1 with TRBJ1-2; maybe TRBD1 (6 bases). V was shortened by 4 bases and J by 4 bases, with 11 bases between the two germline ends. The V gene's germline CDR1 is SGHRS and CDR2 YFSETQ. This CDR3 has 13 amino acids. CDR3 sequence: CASSLTGAYGYTF. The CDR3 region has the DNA TGCGCCAGCAGCCTGACAGGTGCCTATGGCTACACCTTC.

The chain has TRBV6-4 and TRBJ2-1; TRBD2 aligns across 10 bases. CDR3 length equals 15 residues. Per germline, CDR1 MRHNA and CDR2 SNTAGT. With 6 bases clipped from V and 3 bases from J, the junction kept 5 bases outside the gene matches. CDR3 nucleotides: TGTGCCAGCAGGAGGACTAGCGGCTACTACAATGAGCAGTTCTTC. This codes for CASRRTSGYYNEQFF.

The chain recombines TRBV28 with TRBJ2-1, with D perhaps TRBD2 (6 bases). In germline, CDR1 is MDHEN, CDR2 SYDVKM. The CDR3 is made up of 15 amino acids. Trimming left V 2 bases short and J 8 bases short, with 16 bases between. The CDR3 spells CASSLGWRLAYEQFF. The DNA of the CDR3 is TGTGCCAGCAGTTTAGGATGGCGGCTAGCGTATGAGCAGTTCTTC.

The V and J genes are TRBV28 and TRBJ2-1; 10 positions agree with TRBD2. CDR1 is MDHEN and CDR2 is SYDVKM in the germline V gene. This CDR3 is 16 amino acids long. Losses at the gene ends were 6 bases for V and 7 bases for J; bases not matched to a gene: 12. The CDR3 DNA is TGTGCCAGCAGCAGTTCTAGCGGGAGTTGGGGGAATGAGCAGTTCTTC. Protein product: CASSSSSGSWGNEQFF.

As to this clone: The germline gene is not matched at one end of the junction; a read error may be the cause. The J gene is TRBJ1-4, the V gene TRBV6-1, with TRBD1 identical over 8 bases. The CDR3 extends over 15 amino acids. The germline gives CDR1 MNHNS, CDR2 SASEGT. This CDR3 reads CASRGRGLVNEKLFF. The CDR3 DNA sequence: TGTGCTAGCAGGGGCAGGGGGCTGGTTAATGAAAAACTGTTTTTT.

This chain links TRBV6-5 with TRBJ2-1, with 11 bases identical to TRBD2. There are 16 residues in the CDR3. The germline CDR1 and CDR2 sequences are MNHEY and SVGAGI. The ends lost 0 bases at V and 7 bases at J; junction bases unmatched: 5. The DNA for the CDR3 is TGTGCCAGCAGTTACTCCGGACTAGCGGGCACAAATGAGCAGTTCTTC. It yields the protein CASSYSGLAGTNEQFF.

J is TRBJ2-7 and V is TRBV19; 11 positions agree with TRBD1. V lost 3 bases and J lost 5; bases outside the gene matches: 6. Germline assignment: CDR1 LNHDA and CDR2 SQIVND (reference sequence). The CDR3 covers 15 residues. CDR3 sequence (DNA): TGTGCCAGTAGTATCGGACAGGGGGCGCTGAACGAGCAGTACTTC. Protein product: CASSIGQGALNEQYF.

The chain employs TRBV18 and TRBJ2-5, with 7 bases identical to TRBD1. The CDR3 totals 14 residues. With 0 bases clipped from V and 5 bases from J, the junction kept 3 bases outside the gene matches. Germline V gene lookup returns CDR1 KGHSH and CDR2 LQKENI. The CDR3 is CASSPPNRGETQYF. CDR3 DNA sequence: TGTGCCAGCTCACCACCGAACAGGGGTGAGACCCAGTACTTC.

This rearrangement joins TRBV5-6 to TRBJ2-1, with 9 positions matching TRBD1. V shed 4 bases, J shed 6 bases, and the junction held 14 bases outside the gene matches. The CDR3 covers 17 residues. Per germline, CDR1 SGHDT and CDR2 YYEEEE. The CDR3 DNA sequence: TGTGCCAGCAGCCGGATTCTGAGACAGGGGGAAGGCAATGAGCAGTTCTTC. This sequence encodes CASSRILRQGEGNEQFF.

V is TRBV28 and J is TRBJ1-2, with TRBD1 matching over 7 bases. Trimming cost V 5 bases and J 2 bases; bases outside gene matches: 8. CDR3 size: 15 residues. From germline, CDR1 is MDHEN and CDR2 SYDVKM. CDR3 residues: CASSTRGRGNYGYTF. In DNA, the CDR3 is TGTGCCAGCAGTACAAGGGGCAGGGGGAACTATGGCTACACCTTC.

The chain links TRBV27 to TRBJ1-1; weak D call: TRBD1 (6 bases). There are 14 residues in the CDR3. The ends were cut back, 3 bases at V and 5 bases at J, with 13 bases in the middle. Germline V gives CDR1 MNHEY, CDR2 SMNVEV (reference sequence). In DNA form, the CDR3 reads TGTGCCAGCAGTTTGGCAGGGGAGTGGACTGAAGCTTTCTTT. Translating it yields CASSLAGEWTEAFF.

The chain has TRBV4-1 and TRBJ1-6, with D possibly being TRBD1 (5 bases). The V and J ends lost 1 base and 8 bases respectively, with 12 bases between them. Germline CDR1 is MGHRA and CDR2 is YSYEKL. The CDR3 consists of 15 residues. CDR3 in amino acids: CASSQVDRMDSPLHF. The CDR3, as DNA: TGCGCCAGCAGCCAAGTAGACAGAATGGATTCACCCCTCCACTTT.

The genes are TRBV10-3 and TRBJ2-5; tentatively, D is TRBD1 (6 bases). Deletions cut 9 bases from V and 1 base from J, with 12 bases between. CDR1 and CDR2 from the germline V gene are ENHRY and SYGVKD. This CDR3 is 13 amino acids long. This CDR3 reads CAMGRTAQETQYF. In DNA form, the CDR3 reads TGTGCCATGGGCCGGACAGCCCAAGAGACCCAGTACTTC.

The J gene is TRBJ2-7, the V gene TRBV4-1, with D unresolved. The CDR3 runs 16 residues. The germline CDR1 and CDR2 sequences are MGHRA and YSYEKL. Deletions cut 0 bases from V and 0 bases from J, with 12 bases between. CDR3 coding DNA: TGCGCCAGCAGCCAAGATACGGCAGGAATCTCCTACGAGCAGTACTTC. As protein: CASSQDTAGISYEQYF.

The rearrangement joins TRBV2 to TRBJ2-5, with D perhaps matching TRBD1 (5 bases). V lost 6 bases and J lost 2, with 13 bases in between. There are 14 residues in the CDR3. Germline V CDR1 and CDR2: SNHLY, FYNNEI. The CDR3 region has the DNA TGTGCCAGCAGCCAGGACATAACACAAGAGACCCAGTACTTC. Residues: CASSQDITQETQYF.

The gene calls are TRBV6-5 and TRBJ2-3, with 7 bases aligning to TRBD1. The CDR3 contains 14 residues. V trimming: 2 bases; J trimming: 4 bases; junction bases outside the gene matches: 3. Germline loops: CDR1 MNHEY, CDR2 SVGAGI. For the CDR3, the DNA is TGTGCCAGCAGTTACAAAGGGGGCCCAGATACGCAGTATTTT. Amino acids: CASSYKGGPDTQYF.

CDR3 region: CASSLSGGGLGWQYF. CDR3 nucleotide sequence: TGTGCCAGCAGTTTATCGGGCGGGGGTTTAGGTTGGCAGTACTTC. The chain employs TRBV28 and TRBJ2-7; 7 bases map to TRBD2. The V segment lost 1 base and the J segment 9 bases; nucleotides outside the gene matches: 12. CDR3 length equals 15 residues. The V gene's germline CDR1 is MDHEN and CDR2 SYDVKM.

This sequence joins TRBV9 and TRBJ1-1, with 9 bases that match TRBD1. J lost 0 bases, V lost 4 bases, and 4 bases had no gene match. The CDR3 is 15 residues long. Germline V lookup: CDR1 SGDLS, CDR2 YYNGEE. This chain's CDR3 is CASSLQGALNTEAFF. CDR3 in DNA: TGTGCCAGCAGCCTACAGGGGGCTTTGAACACTGAAGCTTTCTTT.

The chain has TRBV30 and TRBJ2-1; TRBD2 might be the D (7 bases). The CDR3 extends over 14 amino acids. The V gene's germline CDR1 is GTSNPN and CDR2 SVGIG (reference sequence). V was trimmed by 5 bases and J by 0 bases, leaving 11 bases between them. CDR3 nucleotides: TGTGCCTGGGCGGGGGCGAGCTCCTACAATGAGCAGTTCTTC. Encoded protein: CAWAGASSYNEQFF.

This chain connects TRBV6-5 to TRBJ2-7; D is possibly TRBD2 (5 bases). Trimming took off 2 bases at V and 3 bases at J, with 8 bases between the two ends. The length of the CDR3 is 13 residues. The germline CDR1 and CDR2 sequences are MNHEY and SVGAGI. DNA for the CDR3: TGTGCCAGCAGTTACAGGGAGCTCTACGAGCAGTACTTC. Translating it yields CASSYRELYEQYF.

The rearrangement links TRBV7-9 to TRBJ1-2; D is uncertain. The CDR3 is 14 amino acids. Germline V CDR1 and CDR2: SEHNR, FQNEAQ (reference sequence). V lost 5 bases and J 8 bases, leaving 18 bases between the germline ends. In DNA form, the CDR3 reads TGTGCCAGCAGCCCGGACGGAGCCTCGGGAGGCTACACCTTC. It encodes CASSPDGASGGYTF.

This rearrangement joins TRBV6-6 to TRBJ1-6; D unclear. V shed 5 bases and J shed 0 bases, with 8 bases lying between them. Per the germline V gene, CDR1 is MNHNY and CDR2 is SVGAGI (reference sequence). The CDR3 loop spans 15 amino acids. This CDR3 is CASSRDTSYNSPLHF. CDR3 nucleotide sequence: TGTGCCAGCAGTCGAGACACCTCCTATAATTCACCCCTCCACTTT.